This entry lists 20 T cell receptor beta chains sequenced from one sample in a study of cytomegalovirus exposure and HLA in healthy donors. Primers included in the PCR were 60 Vbeta and 13 Jbeta primers. Assay: immunoSEQ multiplex PCR; the TCRdb copy retains only in-frame clones and omits some. The sample lists some 80,000 clones; 60% to 85% were seen once. The sample consisted of PBMCs. These receptors were obtained from a man aged 40-50 years in good health and CMV-seronegative.

J is TRBJ2-7 and V is TRBV28, with D perhaps TRBD1 (6 bases). Germline V gives CDR1 MDHEN, CDR2 SYDVKM. V was shortened by 6 bases and J by 2 bases, with 11 bases between the two germline ends. This CDR3 contains 13 residues. DNA of the CDR3: TGTGCCAGCAGACTGGGACAAGCCTACGAGCAGTACTTC. It specifies CASRLGQAYEQYF.

The CDR3 coding sequence is TGTGCCAGCTCATCCGTCGCGGGCTCCTACGAGCAGTACTTC. Translated, it gives CASSSVAGSYEQYF. The chain uses TRBV18 and TRBJ2-7, with D tentatively TRBD2 (5 bases). Germline lookup yields CDR1 KGHSH and CDR2 LQKENI. The CDR3 loop spans 14 amino acids. Deletions cut 5 bases from V and 0 bases from J, with 11 bases between.

This clone was detected only a few times. The chain uses TRBV18 and TRBJ1-5, with 7 bases identical to TRBD1. Germline trimming cut 0 bases from V and 0 bases from J; bases unmatched to any gene: 11. From germline, CDR1 is KGHSH and CDR2 LQKENI. This CDR3 region has 19 residues. CDR3 protein: CASSPPLAGGPHSNQPQHF. DNA of the CDR3: TGTGCCAGCTCACCACCCCTGGCAGGGGGACCCCATAGCAATCAGCCCCAGCATTTT.

This clone has just a few counts. The chain carries TRBV6-1 and TRBJ2-5; TRBD1 matches at 7 bases. This CDR3 is built from 13 residues. V was pared by 2 bases and J by 10 bases, with 7 bases of the junction left unmatched. The germline CDR1 and CDR2 sequences are MNHNS and SASEGT. The CDR3 here is CASSEFPRGNQYF. The CDR3 nucleotides are TGTGCCAGCAGTGAATTCCCCAGGGGGAACCAGTACTTC.

The chain carries TRBV7-6 and TRBJ2-5; 11 nucleotides agree with TRBD2. Trimming removed 1 base from V and 4 bases from J; junction bases left unmatched: 8. The V gene's germline CDR1 is SGHVS and CDR2 FNYEAQ. The CDR3 runs to 17 residues. CDR3 in amino acids: CASSLVGLAGGSETQYF. Here the CDR3 DNA reads TGTGCCAGCAGCTTAGTTGGGCTAGCGGGAGGCTCAGAGACCCAGTACTTC.

The chain carries TRBV9 and TRBJ2-7, with 7 bases matching TRBD2. The germline V gene has CDR1 SGDLS and CDR2 YYNGEE. With V trimmed by 1 base and J by 5 bases, 12 bases remained unmatched. There are 16 residues in the CDR3. The DNA of the CDR3 is TGTGCCAGCAGCGTACGGGGGAGGGCCTCGGAAAACGAGCAGTACTTC. Translating it yields CASSVRGRASENEQYF.

Only one count was recorded for this clone. This chain's CDR3 is CAISGSGMPRGELFF. CDR3 in DNA: TGTGCCATCAGTGGGAGCGGCATGCCTCGGGGGGAGCTGTTTTTT. The V and J genes are TRBV10-3 and TRBJ2-2; possible D gene TRBD2, 5 bases. V was trimmed by 4 bases and J by 8 bases, leaving 17 bases between them. CDR3 length: 15 residues. Germline CDR1 ENHRY, CDR2 SYGVKD.

In this sample, this clone turned up a few times. The chain carries TRBV19 and TRBJ1-5; D gene uncertain. This CDR3 region has 13 residues. Germline V gene data show CDR1 as LNHDA and CDR2 as SQIVND (reference sequence). V lost 3 bases, J lost 7 bases, and 10 bases lay in between. The CDR3 nucleotides read TGTGCCAGTAGTATGTCGGGTGAGCAGCCCCAGCATTTT. This gives the protein CASSMSGEQPQHF.

CDR3 protein: CASSVRSQEPRGTQYF. The CDR3 nucleotides are TGTGCCAGCAGCGTACGTAGTCAGGAGCCCAGGGGGACCCAGTACTTC. This chain connects TRBV9 to TRBJ2-5; possibly TRBD1 for D (6 bases). Germline V gives CDR1 SGDLS, CDR2 YYNGEE. This CDR3 is 16 amino acids long. With 1 base removed from V and 7 bases from J, the gap between germline ends came to 20 bases.

Turning to this clone: An end of the junction differs from the germline gene, which may be a read error. The chain links TRBV10-3 to TRBJ2-6; TRBD2 is a possible D gene (7 bases). The germline V gene has CDR1 ENHRY and CDR2 SYGVKD. The CDR3 is 15 amino acids. For the CDR3, the DNA is TGTGCCATCGCAGGCGCGGGGGCCGGGGCCAACGGCCTGACTTTC. Translating gives CAIAGAGAGANGLTF.

The sample holds a few counts of this clone. CDR3 in amino acids: CASSTRDQPQHF. CDR3 sequence (DNA): TGTGCCAGTAGTACCCGGGATCAGCCCCAGCATTTT. This sequence joins TRBV19 and TRBJ1-5; D is ambiguous. V dropped 4 bases and J dropped 5 bases, with 6 bases sitting between them. In germline, CDR1 is LNHDA, CDR2 SQIVND (reference sequence). The CDR3 consists of 12 residues.

The chain couples TRBV19 to TRBJ2-1, with 10 bases fitting TRBD2. The germline V gene has CDR1 LNHDA and CDR2 SQIVND (reference sequence). This CDR3 comprises 13 residues. J was trimmed by 9 bases and V by 7 bases; bases with no gene match: 6. The CDR3 DNA is TGTGCCAGTAATAAGCGGGAGGGCCTTGAGCAGTTCTTC. It codes for CASNKREGLEQFF.

The chain joins TRBV28 to TRBJ1-1, with D perhaps TRBD1 (6 bases). CDR3 length: 16 residues. The ends were cut back, 5 bases at V and 0 bases at J, with 16 bases in the middle. The germline V gene has CDR1 MDHEN and CDR2 SYDVKM. CDR3 DNA: TGTGCCAGCAGTCCCTACCGGGGGGGCTTGAACACTGAAGCTTTCTTT. Translated: CASSPYRGGLNTEAFF.

The chain employs TRBV6-6 and TRBJ1-1; the match to TRBD1 covers 8 bases. This CDR3 region has 14 residues. V lost 7 bases to trimming and J lost 5 bases; unmatched junction nucleotides: 9. Germline-derived CDR1 and CDR2 are MNHNY and SVGAGI (reference sequence). Here the CDR3 reads CASIITGGRTEAFF. The CDR3 nucleotides are TGTGCCAGCATTATAACAGGGGGTCGGACTGAAGCTTTCTTT.

J is TRBJ1-5 and V is TRBV27; perhaps TRBD1 as D (5 bases). Germline lookup yields CDR1 MNHEY and CDR2 SMNVEV (reference sequence). The CDR3 loop spans 15 amino acids. V was clipped by 4 bases and J by 6 bases, with 16 bases between them. The CDR3 sequence is CASSSGQFSVQPQHF. The CDR3 nucleotides read TGTGCCAGCAGTTCAGGGCAATTTTCCGTTCAGCCCCAGCATTTT.

The chain couples TRBV5-1 to TRBJ2-3, with 7 bases lining up with TRBD1. The length of the CDR3 is 15 residues. The V gene end was trimmed by 4 bases and the J gene end by 2 bases; junction bases not matched to a gene: 7. The V gene's germline CDR1 is SGHRS and CDR2 YFSETQ. CDR3 DNA sequence: TGCGCCAGCAGCACTACGGGACAGCCCACAGATACGCAGTATTTT. Residues: CASSTTGQPTDTQYF.

On this clone: Different DNA sequences within this sample yield the same CDR3. This sequence joins TRBV4-1 and TRBJ2-3, with D maybe TRBD2 (6 bases). This CDR3 is 18 amino acids long. Germline values: CDR1 MGHRA, CDR2 YSYEKL. The V gene lost 3 bases and the J gene lost 5 bases, with 24 bases spanning the gap. The CDR3 DNA is TGCGCCAGCAGCCACCCTAGGAATGGCGGGATGGGGAAAGATACGCAGTATTTT. This translates into CASSHPRNGGMGKDTQYF.

This sequence joins TRBV6-5 and TRBJ1-5, with D possibly matching TRBD1 (6 bases). Germline assignment: CDR1 MNHEY and CDR2 SVGAGI. Trimming left V 0 bases short and J 6 bases short, with 12 bases between. The CDR3 has 15 amino acids. The CDR3 DNA sequence: TGTGCCAGCAGTTACTCTGGGGGAGGGGGTCAGCCCCAGCATTTT. Its translation: CASSYSGGGGQPQHF.

This clone was counted a few times. The chain recombines TRBV13 with TRBJ2-5; 11 positions agree with TRBD1. This CDR3 is built from 16 residues. V lost 5 bases, J lost 4 bases, and 9 bases stayed unmatched. The germline gives CDR1 PRHDT, CDR2 FYEKMQ (reference sequence). The CDR3 DNA reads TGTGCCAGCAGCCCCGGGACAGGGGGAATTGGAGAGACCCAGTACTTC. This codes for CASSPGTGGIGETQYF.

The chain employs TRBV18 and TRBJ2-1, with a possible D match to TRBD1 (5 bases). CDR3 length: 13 amino acids. Trimming stripped 4 bases from V and 7 bases from J, with 11 bases between. CDR1 and CDR2 from the germline V gene are KGHSH and LQKENI. The CDR3 spells CASSQPKGNEQFF. The CDR3 nucleotides are TGTGCCAGCTCACAACCAAAGGGGAATGAGCAGTTCTTC.